The T cell receptor beta chain described here comes from a study of radiation and T cells in renal cell carcinoma. Study details: Nephrectomy followed 15 Gy stereotactic body radiation by 4 weeks.

Documented time point: baseline pretreatment blood. Described treatment: 15 Gy SBRT to primary tumor, nephrectomy 4 weeks later. Serial blood draws occurred at baseline and 2 and 4 weeks post-SBRT. A note on this clone: No antigen is known for it.

Produced via immunoSEQ multiplex PCR; TCRdb's table is partial and in-frame only. The top ten hold approximately 20% of the sample, which has approximately 140,000 clones, approximately 82% seen once. The V gene end was trimmed by 5 bases and the J gene end by 4 bases; junction bases not matched to a gene: 8. Germline assignment: CDR1 SEHNR and CDR2 FQNEAQ (reference sequence). CDR3 size: 16 residues. Broader study findings: From baseline, blood top tumor clonotypes peaked at 2 weeks post-radiation.

The sample here was blood, taken from a patient whose treatment included radiotherapy and nephrectomy. The V call is TRBV7-9, the J call TRBJ2-1, with TRBD2 matching over 10 bases. The TCR was taken from a woman between 50 and 59 years old with renal cell carcinoma. Here the CDR3 reads CASSPSGRASYNEQFF. CDR3 DNA sequence: TGTGCCAGCAGCCCAAGCGGGAGGGCCTCTTACAATGAGCAGTTCTTC. Full variable domain (remainder filled in from reference TRBV7-9 and TRBJ2-1): DTGVSQNPRHKITKRGQNVTFRCDPISEHNRLYWYRQTLGQGPEFLTYFQNEAQLEKSRLLSDRFSAERPKGSFSTLEIQRTEQGDSAMYLCASSPSGRASYNEQFFGPGTRLTVL.